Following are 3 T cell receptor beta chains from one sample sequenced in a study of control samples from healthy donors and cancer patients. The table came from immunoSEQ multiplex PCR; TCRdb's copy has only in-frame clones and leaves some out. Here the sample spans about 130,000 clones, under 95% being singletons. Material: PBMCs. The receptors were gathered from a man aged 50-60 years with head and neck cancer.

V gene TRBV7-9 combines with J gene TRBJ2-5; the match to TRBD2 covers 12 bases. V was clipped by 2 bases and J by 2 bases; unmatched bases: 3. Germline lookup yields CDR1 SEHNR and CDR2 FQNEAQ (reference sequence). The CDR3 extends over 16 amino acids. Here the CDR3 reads CASSLLAGGTQETQYF. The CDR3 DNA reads TGTGCCAGCAGCTTACTAGCGGGGGGGACACAAGAGACCCAGTACTTC.

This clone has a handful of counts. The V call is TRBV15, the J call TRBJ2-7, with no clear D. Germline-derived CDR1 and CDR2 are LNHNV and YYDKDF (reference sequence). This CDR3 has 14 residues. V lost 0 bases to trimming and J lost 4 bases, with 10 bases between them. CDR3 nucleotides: TGTGCCACCAGCAGAGATCAGGTCTTTTACGAGCAGTACTTC. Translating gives CATSRDQVFYEQYF.

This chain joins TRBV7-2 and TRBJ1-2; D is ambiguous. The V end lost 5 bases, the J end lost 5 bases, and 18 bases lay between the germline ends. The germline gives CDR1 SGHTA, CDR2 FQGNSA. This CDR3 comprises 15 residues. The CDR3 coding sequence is TGTGCCAGCAGCGACCCGACAAAGGCCTGGTATGGCTACACCTTC. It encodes CASSDPTKAWYGYTF.